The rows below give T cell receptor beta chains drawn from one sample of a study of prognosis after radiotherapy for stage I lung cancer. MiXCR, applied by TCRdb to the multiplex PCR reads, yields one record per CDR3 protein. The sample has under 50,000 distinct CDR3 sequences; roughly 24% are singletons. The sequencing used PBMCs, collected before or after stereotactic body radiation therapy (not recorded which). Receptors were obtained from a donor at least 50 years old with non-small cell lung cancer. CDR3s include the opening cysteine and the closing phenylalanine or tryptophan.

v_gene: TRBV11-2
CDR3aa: CASSTTGSHTEAFF

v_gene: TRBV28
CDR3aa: CASSLIRTGEQGYTF

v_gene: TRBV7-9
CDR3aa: CASSLALGSTGAFF

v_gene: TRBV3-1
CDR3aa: CASSQPYYDTQYF

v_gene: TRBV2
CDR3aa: CASSPTSGTSYEQYF

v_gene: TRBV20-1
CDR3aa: CSARVGSGANVLTF

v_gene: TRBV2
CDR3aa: CASSVRASGEAQYF

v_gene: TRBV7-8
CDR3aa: CASSLAAPGQYSYEQYF

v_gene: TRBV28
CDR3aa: CASSLGQMNTEAFF

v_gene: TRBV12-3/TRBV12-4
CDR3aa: CASSRLAGGWDTQYF

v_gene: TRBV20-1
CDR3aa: CSAALPGEQYF

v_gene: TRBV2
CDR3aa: CASSSGTGFHEQYF

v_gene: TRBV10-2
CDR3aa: CASSGVSGSAETQYF

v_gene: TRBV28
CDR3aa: CASSLEAGGAFF

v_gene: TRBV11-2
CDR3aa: CASSLVTGLDGYTF

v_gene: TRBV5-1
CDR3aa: CASSLTGGDGNTIYF

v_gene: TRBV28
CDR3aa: CASNSPPRGRVGSYEQYF

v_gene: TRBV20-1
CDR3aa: CSASTAGNYEQYF

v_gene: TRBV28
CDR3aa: CASSPVTLMNTEAFF

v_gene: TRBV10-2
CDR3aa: CASSRQVEYEQYF

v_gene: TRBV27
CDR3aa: CASIFSPESTEAFF

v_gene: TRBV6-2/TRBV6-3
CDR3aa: CASPLGGRQPQHF

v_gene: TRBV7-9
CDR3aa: CASSLGGYGQPQHF

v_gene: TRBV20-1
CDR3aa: CSAQPGLENSYDEQFF

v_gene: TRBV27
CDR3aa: CASSLVGQGSEAFF

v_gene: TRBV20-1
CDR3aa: CSASGDYEQYF

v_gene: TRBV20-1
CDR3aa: CSAKTSGTGEQFF

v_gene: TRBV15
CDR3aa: CATSRDFTGRLFF

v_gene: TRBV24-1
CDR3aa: CATSKGVQPQNF

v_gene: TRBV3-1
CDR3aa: CASSQQEYTEAFF

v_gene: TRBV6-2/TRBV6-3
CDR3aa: CASSRGTPFLTF

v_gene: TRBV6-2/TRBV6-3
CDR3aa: CASSYSVQGEQFF

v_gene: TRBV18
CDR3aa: CASSRAQGGNNEQFF

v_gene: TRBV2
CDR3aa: CASSRDRGLYGYTF

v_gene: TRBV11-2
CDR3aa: CASSLDVGVIEKLFF

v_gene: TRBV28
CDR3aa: CASSLSDGRRNQPQHF

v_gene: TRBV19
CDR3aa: CASSVPGGQEYF

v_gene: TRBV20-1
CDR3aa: CSASRRPSNEQFF

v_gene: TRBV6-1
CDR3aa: CASSLQGAGEKLFF

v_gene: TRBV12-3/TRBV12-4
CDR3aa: CASSSLVDTEAFF

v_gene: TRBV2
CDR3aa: CASSETYEQYF

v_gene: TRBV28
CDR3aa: CASRALLGRTGQGLGYTF

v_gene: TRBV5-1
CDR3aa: CASSMGQAQETQYF

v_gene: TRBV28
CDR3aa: CASSLRSTQPQHF

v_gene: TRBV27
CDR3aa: CASSPTGGSSYEQYF

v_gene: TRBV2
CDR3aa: CASMDTCASTEAFF

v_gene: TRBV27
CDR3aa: CASSYRGRQYGELFF

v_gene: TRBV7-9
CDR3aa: CASSQDSVTEAFF

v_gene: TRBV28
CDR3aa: CASSIPGTGSYEQYF